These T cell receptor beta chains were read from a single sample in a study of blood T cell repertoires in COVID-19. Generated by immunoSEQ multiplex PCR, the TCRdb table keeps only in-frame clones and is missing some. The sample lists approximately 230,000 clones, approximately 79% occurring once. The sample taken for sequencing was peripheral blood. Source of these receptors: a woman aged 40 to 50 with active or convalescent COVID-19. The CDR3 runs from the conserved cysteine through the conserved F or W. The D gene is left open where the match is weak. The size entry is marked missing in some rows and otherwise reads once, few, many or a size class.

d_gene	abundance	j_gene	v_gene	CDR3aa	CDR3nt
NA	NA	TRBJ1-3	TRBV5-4	CASSLDKTGNTIYF	TGTGCCAGCAGCTTGGACAAAACTGGAAACACCATATATTTT
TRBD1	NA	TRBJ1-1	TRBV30	CAWRQGPGNTEAFF	TGTGCCTGGAGACAGGGGCCGGGCAACACTGAAGCTTTCTTT
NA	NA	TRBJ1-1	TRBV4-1	CASSREDSGHGTEAFF	TGCGCCAGCAGCCGAGAGGACAGCGGACATGGCACTGAAGCTTTCTTT
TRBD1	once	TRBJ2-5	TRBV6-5	CASSYSSTGVETQYF	TGTGCCAGCAGTTACTCGAGTACAGGGGTGGAGACCCAGTACTTC
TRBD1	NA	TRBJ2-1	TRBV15	CATSRENRGTGRLEQFF	TGTGCCACCAGCAGAGAGAACCGGGGGACAGGTCGCCTTGAGCAGTTCTTC
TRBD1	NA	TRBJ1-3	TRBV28	CASSRGTVDSGNTIYF	TGTGCCAGCAGTCGAGGGACAGTGGATTCTGGAAACACCATATATTTT
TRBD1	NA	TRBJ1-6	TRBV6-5	CASSYGTGVNSPLHF	TGTGCCAGCAGTTACGGAACAGGGGTAAATTCACCCCTCCACTTT
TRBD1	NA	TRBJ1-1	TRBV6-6	CASSYSDRGGNTEAFF	TGTGCCAGCAGTTATTCCGACAGGGGGGGGAACACTGAAGCTTTCTTT
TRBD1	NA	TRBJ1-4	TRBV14	CASSRGQRKADEKLFF	TGTGCCAGCAGTCGGGGACAGCGAAAAGCCGATGAAAAACTGTTTTTT
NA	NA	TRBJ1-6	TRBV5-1	CASSLGGSRNSPLHF	TGCGCCAGCAGCTTGGGAGGCTCGAGGAATTCACCCCTCCACTTT
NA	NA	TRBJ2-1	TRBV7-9	CASSLVGGRHASGNEQFF	TGTGCCAGCAGCTTAGTCGGGGGACGCCACGCCTCCGGCAATGAGCAGTTCTTC
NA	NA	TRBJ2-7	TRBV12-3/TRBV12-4	CASQGQAYEQYF	TGTGCCTCCCAGGGGCAGGCCTACGAGCAGTACTTC
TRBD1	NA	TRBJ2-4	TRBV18	CASSQGQMRYIQYF	TGTGCCAGCTCACAGGGACAGATGAGGTACATTCAGTACTTC
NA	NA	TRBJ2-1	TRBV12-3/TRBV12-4	CASSFQGRNEQFF	TGTGCCAGCAGTTTTCAGGGGCGGAATGAGCAGTTCTTC
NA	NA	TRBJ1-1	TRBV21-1	CASTVAGRRPTEAFF	TGTGCCAGCACGGTGGCGGGGCGCAGACCTACTGAAGCTTTCTTT
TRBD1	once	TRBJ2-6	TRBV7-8	CASSPVDRAGANVLTF	TGTGCCAGCAGCCCAGTGGACAGGGCCGGGGCCAACGTCCTGACTTTC
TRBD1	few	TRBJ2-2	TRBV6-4	CASSDSGQGNTGELFF	TGTGCCAGCAGTGACTCGGGACAGGGGAACACCGGGGAGCTGTTTTTT
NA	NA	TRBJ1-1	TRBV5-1	CASGEGRTNTEAFF	TGCGCCAGCGGGGAGGGACGGACGAACACTGAAGCTTTCTTT
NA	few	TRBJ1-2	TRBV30	CAWSGFREKLGYTF	TGTGCCTGGTCGGGCTTCAGGGAAAAGTTGGGCTACACCTTC
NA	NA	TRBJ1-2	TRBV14	CASSHMGSLGYTF	TGTGCCAGCAGCCATATGGGCAGCTTAGGCTACACCTTC
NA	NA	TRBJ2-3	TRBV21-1	CASSKLPGRPNTDTQYF	TGTGCCAGCAGCAAACTTCCTGGGAGACCAAACACAGATACGCAGTATTTT
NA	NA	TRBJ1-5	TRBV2	CAGKSGGSNQPQHF	TGTGCCGGAAAATCCGGGGGGAGCAATCAGCCCCAGCATTTT
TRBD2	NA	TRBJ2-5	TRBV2	CASRIAGVQETQYF	TGTGCCAGCAGGATAGCGGGGGTCCAAGAGACCCAGTACTTC
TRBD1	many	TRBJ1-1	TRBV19	CASSIRGTGGLNTEAFF	TGTGCCAGTAGTATTCGCGGGACAGGGGGGCTGAACACTGAAGCTTTCTTT
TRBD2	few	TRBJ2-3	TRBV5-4	CASSFDSGGSTDTQYF	TGTGCCAGCAGCTTCGATAGCGGGGGGAGCACAGATACGCAGTATTTT
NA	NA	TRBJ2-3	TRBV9	CASSVGGSTDTQYF	TGTGCCAGCAGCGTAGGGGGCAGCACAGATACGCAGTATTTT
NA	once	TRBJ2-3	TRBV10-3	CAISELRGGDTQYF	TGTGCCATCAGTGAGTTAAGGGGTGGGGATACGCAGTATTTT
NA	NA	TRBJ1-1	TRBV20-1	CSASWSMNTEAFF	TGCAGTGCTAGTTGGTCTATGAACACTGAAGCTTTCTTT
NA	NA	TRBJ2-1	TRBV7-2	CASSLEVGGGYNEQFF	TGTGCCAGCAGCTTAGAGGTCGGGGGTGGGTACAATGAGCAGTTCTTC
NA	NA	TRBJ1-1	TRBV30	CAWTGRDNQGWGEAFF	TGTGCCTGGACGGGTCGGGACAACCAAGGGTGGGGTGAAGCTTTCTTT
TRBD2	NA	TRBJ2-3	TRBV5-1	CASSNSGGWEEAQYF	TGCGCCAGCAGCAATAGCGGGGGATGGGAGGAGGCGCAGTATTTT
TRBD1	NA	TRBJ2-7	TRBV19	CATARTGSYEQYF	TGTGCCACCGCGAGGACAGGGTCCTACGAGCAGTACTTC
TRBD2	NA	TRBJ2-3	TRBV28	CASSSLAGSTDTQYF	TGTGCCAGCAGTTCGCTAGCGGGGTCTACAGATACGCAGTATTTT
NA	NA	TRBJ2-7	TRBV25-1	CASSESSDKDYEQYF	TGTGCCAGCAGTGAATCCTCAGACAAGGACTACGAGCAGTACTTC